The subject of this entry is one TCR beta chain. Its antigen is not identified. This sample stems from a study of T cells expressing NK-cell markers. Study at large: HCMV serostatus: seven of eight sequenced donors positive, one negative. The study, taken as a whole, reports: There remained a lack of clarity about HCMV specificity of expanded NKG2C+ T cell clones.

What made the TCR beta cDNA was 5'RACE template switching with UMIs. TCRdb reprocessed the 5' RACE reads, keeping one entry per CDR3 protein, no DNA. Its clone listing holds 150,000 to 160,000 distinct CDR3 sequences. This CDR3 is 13 amino acids long. Germline-derived CDR1 and CDR2 are DFQATT and SNEGSKA (reference sequence). Input material: blood T cells: a sorted CD56 or NKG2C T cell subset, CD4+ or CD8+ T cells, or bulk PBMC T cells (not recorded which). The V call is TRBV20-1, the J call TRBJ2-7. The sequence was collected from a woman in her 50s in good health. The CDR3 sequence: CSARDTGAYEQYF.